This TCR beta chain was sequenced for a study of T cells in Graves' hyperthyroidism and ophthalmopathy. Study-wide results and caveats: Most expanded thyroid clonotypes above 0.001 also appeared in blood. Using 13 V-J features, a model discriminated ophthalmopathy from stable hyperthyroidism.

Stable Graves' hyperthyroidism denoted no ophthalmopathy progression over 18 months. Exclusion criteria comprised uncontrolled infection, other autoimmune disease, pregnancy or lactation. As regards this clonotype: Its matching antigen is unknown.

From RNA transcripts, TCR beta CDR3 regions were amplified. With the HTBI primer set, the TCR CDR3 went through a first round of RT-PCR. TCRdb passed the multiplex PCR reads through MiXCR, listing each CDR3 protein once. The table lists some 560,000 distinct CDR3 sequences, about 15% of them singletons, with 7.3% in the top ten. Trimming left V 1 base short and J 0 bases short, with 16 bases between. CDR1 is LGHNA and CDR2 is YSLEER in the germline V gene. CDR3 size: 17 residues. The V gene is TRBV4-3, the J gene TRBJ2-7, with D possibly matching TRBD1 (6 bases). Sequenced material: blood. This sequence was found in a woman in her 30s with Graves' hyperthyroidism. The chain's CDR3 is CASSQGIGTIDSYEQYF. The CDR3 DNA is TGCGCCAGCAGCCAAGGGATAGGGACAATCGACTCCTACGAGCAGTACTTC.